Sequencing of this TCR beta chain was carried out in a study of early T cells in non-severe SARS-CoV-2 infection. Background on the study: Sequencing of bulk RNA from unsorted whole blood was done, without chain pairing.

TCRdb reprocessed the 5' RACE reads with MiXCR, giving one entry per CDR3 protein. This table holds tens of thousands of distinct CDR3 sequences, around 4% found once. This clonotype has a count of ten or more. Sequences were obtained from whole blood. This clonotype was sampled from an adult who was a healthcare worker with PCR-confirmed SARS-CoV-2 infection or an uninfected control (not recorded which).

The CDR3 here is CASSLEFLGLLGPHEQFF. CDR3 DNA sequence: TGCGCCAGCAGCTTGGAATTTTTGGGGCTCCTCGGGCCACATGAGCAGTTCTTC. This chain uses TRBV5-1 with TRBJ2-1; tentative D call: TRBD1 (5 bases). Trimming stripped 0 bases from V and 8 bases from J, with 24 bases between. The germline V gene encodes CDR1 SGHRS and CDR2 YFSETQ. This CDR3 is 18 amino acids long.